A single sample gave rise to the 25 T cell receptor beta chains below, sequenced in a study of CD8+ T cells in alopecia areata. cDNA serving as the sequencing template came from extracted, reverse transcribed RNA. Libraries were prepared by immunoSEQ multiplex PCR; TCRdb keeps only in-frame clonotypes and omits some of them. The sample contains some 120,000 clones, none of them singletons. Sequencing used lesional skin. These TCRs come from a C3H/HeJ mouse with alopecia areata. The strain bears MHC haplotype H2-k.

A few counts support this clone. Here the gene names and germline are mouse. This CDR3 is CASSGGQENERLFF. The CDR3 DNA, read in part, is TGTGCCAGCAGTGGGGGACAGGAGAACGAA. V usage is TRBV13-1 and J usage is TRBJ1-4; 8 bases line up with TRBD1. The CDR3 end falls 4 residues outside the read, so it is completed with the germline J gene. J was trimmed by 5 bases and V by 3 bases; bases with no gene match: 3. The CDR3 is 14 residues long. CDR1 and CDR2 (germline): NSHNY, SYGAGN.

On this clone itself: Gene names are mouse gene names. The CDR3 end is not reached by the read, which stops 4 residues before it; the germline J gene fills it in. The chain combines TRBV13-1 with TRBJ1-1; 7 nucleotides agree with TRBD1. This CDR3 contains 14 residues. The germline CDR1 and CDR2 sequences are NSHNY and SYGAGN. The sequenced part of the CDR3 DNA is TGTGCCAGCAGTCTTAGGGGGCGGAGGACA. Protein sequence: CASSLRGRRT. The full CDR3 protein reads CASSLRGRRTEVFF.

In the case of this clone: The germline and genes are mouse ones. The part of the CDR3 DNA that was read is TGTGCCAGCAGTAACCCAGCCAACGAA. Translation gives CASSNPANE. The complete CDR3 reads CASSNPANERLFF. This chain connects TRBV19 to TRBJ1-4; D remains ambiguous. The CDR3 goes on 4 residues after the read ends, and that part is filled in from the germline J gene. CDR3 length: 13 amino acids. V was trimmed by 3 bases and J by 3 bases, leaving 6 bases between them. CDR1 and CDR2 (germline): FNHDT, SITEND (reference sequence).

With respect to this clone: Gene and germline names: mouse. Read sequence stops 4 residues before the CDR3 end, and the germline J gene provides the missing end. This chain joins TRBV19 and TRBJ2-5; TRBD1 might be the D (6 bases). Germline loops: CDR1 FNHDT, CDR2 SITEND (reference sequence). V lost 1 base and J lost 3, with 9 bases in between. The length of the CDR3 is 14 residues. This chain's CDR3 is CASSITGIQDTQYF. The covered CDR3 bases are TGTGCCAGCAGTATAACAGGGATACAAGAC.

Remarks on this clone: Genes and germline come from the mouse. The read ends 4 residues shy of where the CDR3 ends; the end is completed using the germline J gene. V and J are TRBV19 and TRBJ1-4; 10 bases agree with TRBD1. Germline V CDR1 and CDR2: FNHDT, SITEND (reference sequence). The CDR3 consists of 16 residues. V lost 7 bases and J lost 6; bases outside the gene matches: 12. The part of the CDR3 DNA that was read is TGTGCCAGCGCGCAGAGGGACAGGGGAGTCGACGAA. This gives the protein CASAQRDRGVDE. The CDR3 in full is CASAQRDRGVDERLFF.

On this clone: DNA and listed protein disagree at residue 13, so the protein shown here was translated from the DNA. Genes here carry mouse names. The read finishes 3 residues shy of the CDR3 end, and the germline J gene is used to complete it. The chain links TRBV17 to TRBJ1-3, with 7 bases matching TRBD1. Germline-derived CDR1 and CDR2 are MNHDT and YYDKIL. The CDR3 is 16 residues long. V trimming: 0 bases; J trimming: 0 bases; junction bases outside the gene matches: 2. The CDR3 is CASSRDRDSSGNTLYF. Incomplete CDR3 DNA: TGTGCTAGCAGTAGAGATAGGGACAGTTCTGGAAATACG.

This clone was seen many times. The genes are named according to mouse. The read stops 4 residues short of the end of the CDR3; the missing end is completed from the germline J gene. The chain has TRBV31 and TRBJ1-2; D remains ambiguous. Trimming took off 0 bases at V and 1 base at J, with 6 bases between the two ends. The CDR3 contains 13 residues. Germline-derived CDR1 and CDR2 are GKSSPN and SITVG. CDR3 bases read: TGTGCCTGGAGTCTAAACAAAAACTCC. Its protein is CAWSLNKNS. The entire CDR3 protein is CAWSLNKNSDYTF.

This clone was picked up a small number of times. The protein listed by TCRdb differs at residue 12 from the translated DNA, so the DNA translation is shown. Gene and germline names: mouse. The CDR3 end is not reached by the read, which stops 3 residues before it; the germline J gene fills it in. The chain combines TRBV1 with TRBJ1-6; TRBD1 is a possible D gene (6 bases). Being an ORF, TRBJ1-6 has a function that is uncertain. Germline V CDR1 and CDR2: NSQYPW, LRSPGD (reference sequence). There are 15 residues in the CDR3. Trimming stripped 6 bases from V and 3 bases from J, with 12 bases between. CDR3 residues: CTCSSRDNYNSPLYF. The part of the CDR3 DNA that was read is TGCACCTGCAGCTCGCGGGACAACTATAATTCGCCC.

This clone was detected a few times. An end of the junction does not agree with germline; a read error may underlie this. Germline and genes here are mouse. The read terminates 4 residues before the CDR3 end, so the remaining end is supplied by the germline J gene. This chain links TRBV12-1 with TRBJ1-2; D is undetermined. Germline V lookup: CDR1 SGHSN, CDR2 HYEKVE. This CDR3 spans 16 amino acids. CDR3 bases read: TGTGCCAACTCTCCCCCCCACCGGCAGGCAAACTCC. Protein product: CANSPPHRQANS. Given in full, the CDR3 is CANSPPHRQANSDYTF.

There are a few counts of this clone. At residue 13, TCRdb's protein is not the same as the translated DNA, so the protein here was read from the DNA. The gene names given are mouse names. The missing CDR3 end, 3 residues past where the read stops, is filled in from the germline J gene. J is TRBJ1-3 and V is TRBV13-3, with 7 bases fitting TRBD1. V was pared by 3 bases and J by 0 bases, with 6 bases of the junction left unmatched. This CDR3 contains 16 residues. The germline V gene has CDR1 NNHDY and CDR2 SYVADS. CDR3 sequence reads: CASSGRDRFSGNTLYF. CDR3 DNA, as far as it was read: TGTGCCAGCAGTGGGCGGGACAGATTTTCTGGAAATACG.

This clone was counted at least ten times. Mouse germline and gene names are used. The CDR3 end falls 4 residues outside the read, so it is completed with the germline J gene. The V call is TRBV13-3, the J call TRBJ2-7; the match to TRBD2 covers 11 bases. CDR1 is NNHDY, CDR2 SYVADS, per germline. This CDR3 spans 16 amino acids. The CDR3 is CASSSNWGGAEHEQYF. The DNA read from the CDR3 is TGTGCCAGCAGTTCAAACTGGGGGGGCGCTGAGCAT.

This clone has at least ten counts. Germline and genes here are mouse. The CDR3 is cut off 4 residues early in the read; its end comes from the germline J gene. This sequence joins TRBV13-3 and TRBJ2-3, with 8 nucleotides matching TRBD1. Losses at the gene ends were 0 bases for V and 0 bases for J; bases not matched to a gene: 3. Germline V gene sequence: CDR1 NNHDY, CDR2 SYVADS. This CDR3 contains 16 residues. The part of the CDR3 DNA that was read is TGTGCCAGCAGTGATGTGACAGGGGATAGTGCAGAA. Encoded protein: CASSDVTGDSAE. The full CDR3 reads CASSDVTGDSAETLYF.

In the case of this clone: These gene names are mouse names. The CDR3 here is CASSDVAGGFSQDTQYF. CDR3 DNA, as far as it was read: TGTGCCAGCAGTGATGTGGCTGGGGGGTTCAGCCAAGAC. The chain uses TRBV13-1 and TRBJ2-5, with TRBD2 matching over 8 bases. Sequencing ends 4 residues short of the CDR3 end; the germline J gene provides the rest. Trimming cost V 0 bases and J 2 bases; bases outside gene matches: 8. CDR1 is NSHNY and CDR2 is SYGAGN in the germline V gene. The CDR3 spans 17 residues.

This clone was counted only a few times. Gene and germline names: mouse. Coverage ceases 4 residues before the CDR3 finishes, and the germline J gene fills in the end. The rearrangement joins TRBV13-2 to TRBJ1-1; no firm D call. CDR3 size: 15 residues. V lost 0 bases and J 0 bases, leaving 9 bases between the germline ends. The V gene's germline CDR1 is NNHNN and CDR2 SYGAGS (reference sequence). Incomplete CDR3 DNA: TGTGCCAGCGGTGATGGTACAGATGCAAACACA. Its protein is CASGDGTDANT. The full CDR3 is CASGDGTDANTEVFF.

Only a few counts were recorded for this clone. All gene names here are mouse names. The read terminates 4 residues ahead of where the CDR3 ends, so the germline J gene completes it. This sequence joins TRBV19 and TRBJ1-4; TRBD1 matches 7 bases. CDR1 FNHDT and CDR2 SITEND come from the germline V gene (reference sequence). V lost 6 bases to trimming and J lost 2 bases; unmatched junction nucleotides: 4. CDR3 length: 14 residues. The sequenced part of the CDR3 DNA is TGTGCCAGCACACCGGGACAGTCCAACGAA. Its translation: CASTPGQSNE. The entire CDR3 protein is CASTPGQSNERLFF.

This clone was seen a few times. A mismatch at residue 13 separates the TCRdb protein from the translated DNA, so the protein presented here was translated from the DNA. The gene symbols are mouse symbols. The CDR3 goes on 3 residues after the read ends, and that part is filled in from the germline J gene. The V gene is TRBV13-3, the J gene TRBJ1-6; TRBD1 might be the D (5 bases). TRBJ1-6 is assigned to the ORF class and has an uncertain function. V gave up 1 base and J gave up 0 bases, with 8 bases separating them. The CDR3 spans 16 residues. The germline V gene has CDR1 NNHDY and CDR2 SYVADS. CDR3 DNA, as far as it was read: TGTGCCAGCAGTGATCAGGGAAATTCCTATAATTCGCCC. Translated: CASSDQGNSYNSP. The full CDR3 protein is CASSDQGNSYNSPLYF.

Concerning this clone: Mouse gene names apply. The CDR3 end falls 4 residues outside the read, so it is completed with the germline J gene. The chain couples TRBV17 to TRBJ2-7, with D possibly TRBD2 on 6 matching bases. Germline values: CDR1 MNHDT, CDR2 YYDKIL. Trimming shortened V by 0 bases and J by 1 base, and 10 bases separated the two germline ends. The CDR3 spans 15 residues. The CDR3 sequence: CASSRDPGLSYEQYF. Incomplete CDR3 DNA: TGTGCTAGCAGTAGAGATCCGGGACTTTCCTAT.

With regard to this clone: The listed genes are named as in mouse. The read comes to an end 4 residues before the CDR3 does, leaving the germline J gene to fill in the end. The chain combines TRBV13-3 with TRBJ2-5; TRBD1 is a possible D gene (5 bases). CDR3 length: 13 residues. In germline, CDR1 is NNHDY, CDR2 SYVADS. CDR3 bases read: TGTGCCAGCAGTGACAAGGACATAGAC. Its protein is CASSDKDID. In full, the CDR3 is CASSDKDIDTQYF.

This clone has only a few counts. These gene names are mouse names. The read is 4 residues too short to cover the CDR3 end, so that end is filled in from the germline J gene. This chain links TRBV13-3 with TRBJ1-1; weak D call: TRBD1 (5 bases). This CDR3 has 14 residues. Germline V gene data show CDR1 as NNHDY and CDR2 as SYVADS. V was cut by 2 bases and J by 2 bases, with 10 bases left in between. The CDR3 here is CASSETAFNTEVFF. The covered CDR3 bases are TGTGCCAGCAGTGAGACAGCCTTCAACACA.

This clone was seen a few times. Mouse germline and gene names are used. The read finishes 4 residues shy of the CDR3 end, and the germline J gene is used to complete it. The chain links TRBV13-3 to TRBJ2-2, with 14 bases fitting TRBD2. The V and J ends lost 5 bases and 3 bases, in that order; junction bases with no gene match: 6. This CDR3 has 17 residues. The germline CDR1 and CDR2 sequences are NNHDY and SYVADS. CDR3 bases read: TGTGCCAGCAGCCGGGACTGGGGGGGCGCGGACACCGGG. It yields the protein CASSRDWGGADTG. In full, the CDR3 reads CASSRDWGGADTGQLYF.

This clone has at least ten counts. Gene names are the mouse ones. The sequenced fragment ends 4 residues before the CDR3 boundary, so the rest is inferred from the germline J gene. The chain links TRBV13-3 to TRBJ1-2, with no clear D. The CDR3 contains 13 residues. V was shortened by 2 bases and J by 2 bases, with 7 bases between the two germline ends. Germline V gene sequence: CDR1 NNHDY, CDR2 SYVADS. The CDR3 DNA, read in part, is TGTGCCAGCAGTGAGCCAGAGAACTCC. Amino acids: CASSEPENS. In full, the CDR3 reads CASSEPENSDYTF.

A remark on this clone: All gene names here are mouse names. The read terminates 4 residues before the CDR3 end, so the remaining end is supplied by the germline J gene. The rearrangement uses TRBV13-3 and TRBJ1-4, with a weak D call TRBD1 (6 bases). CDR1 is NNHDY, CDR2 SYVADS, per germline. V lost 2 bases to trimming and J lost 2 bases, with 13 bases between them. This CDR3 region has 16 residues. CDR3 region: CASSDSRDTSNERLFF. The sequenced part of the CDR3 DNA is TGTGCCAGCAGTGACTCCCGGGACACCTCCAACGAA.

This clone was picked up many times. Gene names are mouse gene names. The CDR3 extends 4 residues past the end of the read, so its final part is completed from the germline J gene. The chain carries TRBV13-3 and TRBJ2-5; 8 nucleotides match TRBD2. The CDR3 runs to 13 residues. The V and J ends lost 5 bases and 3 bases, in that order; junction bases with no gene match: 2. Germline assignment: CDR1 NNHDY and CDR2 SYVADS. CDR3 loop: CASRGDWQDTQYF. CDR3 DNA (partial): TGTGCCAGCAGAGGGGACTGGCAAGAC.

This clone was detected a few times. Gene names are the mouse ones. The missing CDR3 end, 4 residues past where the read stops, is filled in from the germline J gene. The genes are TRBV13-3 and TRBJ2-7; TRBD2 might be the D (6 bases). The CDR3 runs to 14 residues. Trimming cost V 1 base and J 3 bases, with 11 bases left between them. Germline V lookup: CDR1 NNHDY, CDR2 SYVADS. The DNA read from the CDR3 is TGTGCCAGCAGTGATAACTGGGCTATCTAT. As protein: CASSDNWAIY. The full CDR3 protein is CASSDNWAIYEQYF.

This clone showed up just a few times. Germline and genes: mouse. The sequence runs out 4 residues before the end of the CDR3; the remainder is reconstructed from the germline J gene. The rearrangement links TRBV13-1 to TRBJ2-7; D not resolved. CDR1 and CDR2 (germline): NSHNY, SYGAGN. There are 13 residues in the CDR3. Trimming took 1 base from V and 1 from J, leaving 6 bases between them. CDR3 sequence reads: CASSDTTSYEQYF. The sequenced part of the CDR3 DNA is TGTGCCAGCAGTGATACCACTTCCTAT.